This entry concerns a single T cell receptor (beta chain). This clonotype was recorded at least ten times. The antigen it binds to is not known. Base qualities are not at hand, and no much larger clone is one base apart. The data are from a study of response to subunit inactivated influenza vaccine (dated by TCRdb to about 2018). Regarding the research as a whole: Deep quantitative T cell receptor repertoire profiling was used in the study to track responses to a trivalent subunit inactivated influenza vaccine.

Library prep was done by RT-PCR. The sequencer was an Illumina HiSeq 2500. TCRdb's own reprocessing of the public reads used fastp at Q25 and MiXCR and kept productive beta chains. Each CDR3 protein appears once, grouped with its most common genes and DNA. For this sample there are about 610,000 distinct CDR3 sequences; about 14% appear just once. 11% of the sample is taken by the ten largest. Study-wide conclusions, independent of this receptor: It was suggested by the authors that each seasonal influenza vaccination may recruit only a limited number of new T cells.

CDR1 and CDR2, looked up from the germline V gene (reference sequence), are SEHNR and FQNEAQ. Inclusive of the bounding cysteine and phenylalanine, the CDR3 is 15 residues long. This entry keeps only the CDR3 DNA: 45 bases, framed from base 1. V is clipped by 0 bases and J by 4 bases, and the sequence between their germline boundaries is 9 bases long. Specimen: PBMCs from blood, collected approximately 13 days after vaccination. The chain links TRBV7-9 with TRBJ1-4; confidence is insufficient to name the D gene. This receptor was taken from a man in his forties or fifties who received an inactivated influenza vaccine. Donor details come from another sample of the same person, matched by shared clones. The CDR3 region reads CASSLAVSGNEKLFF. The DNA sequence is given as TGTGCCAGCAGCTTAGCTGTGAGCGGTAATGAAAAACTGTTTTTT.